This T cell receptor beta chain was identified during a study of T cell responses to AZD1222 COVID-19 vaccine. The CDR3 is 17 residues long. CDR1 is MNHEY, CDR2 SVGEGT, per germline. V shed 1 base and J shed 7 bases, with 22 bases lying between them. Findings and caveats of the study: Spike-specific TCR breadth and depth grew following two AZD1222 doses.

Some clones are missing from TCRdb's copy, which holds only in-frame ones; the method was immunoSEQ multiplex PCR. The sample holds over 150,000 clones, about nine tenths seen once. Comment on this clone: Its antigen remains unknown.

The V gene is TRBV6-2 or TRBV6-3, the J gene TRBJ1-1, with a tentative D call TRBD1 (5 bases). The sequencing here drew on peripheral blood, taken on day 0 of AZD1222 vaccination. The TCR sequence derives from an adult in good health. In nucleotides, the CDR3 is TGTGCCAGCAGTTACTTAAGTCGTCAGGGCGAGGAGGATGAAGCTTTCTTT. Its translation: CASSYLSRQGEEDEAFF.